This T cell receptor beta chain is from a study of cytomegalovirus exposure and HLA in healthy donors. Of note for this clone: The antigen remains undetermined.

V was trimmed by 6 bases and J by 4 bases, leaving 24 bases between them. CDR1 LNHDA and CDR2 SQIVND come from the germline V gene (reference sequence). This CDR3 comprises 17 residues. Primers included in the PCR were 60 Vbeta and 13 Jbeta primers. The data were produced by immunoSEQ multiplex PCR, yet TCRdb's version contains in-frame clones alone and is incomplete. In the table there are roughly 180,000 clones, 76% of which are singletons. Study outcomes and limitations: Most TCR sequences were seen very rarely across donors, but some public TCRs occurred in many. In a later analysis, TCR beta V- and J-gene trimming was associated with a missense DCLRE1C variant. In a later analysis, DRB1 alleles had the most associated TCRs; HLA-C alleles the fewest.

The chain couples TRBV19 to TRBJ1-2; no definite D call. This receptor was taken from a man between 18 and 35 years old in good health and CMV-seronegative. The sequencing input was PBMCs. The CDR3 is CASSRSGRAVGGYGYTF. For the CDR3, the DNA is TGTGCCAGTAGCCGGTCTGGCCGCGCCGTCGGAGGCTATGGCTACACCTTC.